This record looks at one T cell receptor (beta chain) sequence and its context. The antigen remains unidentified. The data originate from a study of shared clonotypes between healthy human individuals. Whole-study findings and limits: On the whole, naive subsets had larger estimated richness than memory subsets had. Against clonotypes common to all four donors, non-shared ones had lower generation probabilities.

Cells designated naive CD8 were CD45RO-negative and were positively selected for CCR7, with terminally differentiated effector memory CD45RA+ cells excluded. This CDR3 spans 14 amino acids. The germline V gene has CDR1 MNHNY and CDR2 SVGAGI (reference sequence). Trimming removed 4 bases from V and 7 bases from J, with 17 bases in between. Original processing methods: Filtering differed since immunoSEQ provided only junctions, with no quality scores. The table came from immunoSEQ multiplex PCR; TCRdb's copy has only in-frame clones and leaves some out. V and J calls and clone size are copied from that table; D and trimming were computed from the DNA. The sample holds roughly 2.1 million clones, approximately 94% seen once.

The genes are TRBV6-6 and TRBJ2-7; D is unresolved. The sequenced sample consisted of naive CD8+ T cells from PBMCs. The receptor was isolated from a man aged 18-30 years in good health. Some clones in this sample may be carry-over from other donors' samples. This CDR3 is CASSFAETSGEQYF. CDR3 bases: TGTGCCAGCAGTTTCGCGGAGACCAGTGGTGAGCAGTACTTC.